The TCR beta chain described here comes from a study of cytomegalovirus exposure and HLA in healthy donors. The PCR employed 60 Vbeta primers together with 13 Jbeta primers. Here immunoSEQ multiplex PCR was the method, and the copy in TCRdb shows in-frame clones only, minus some. The sample yields about 85,000 clones, around 80% seen once. Turning to this clone: Its antigen remains unidentified.

Study-wide findings and caveats: In a later analysis, donors in an Asian-associated ancestry cluster reportedly had fewer N-insertions in productive TCRs than the cohort mean. In a later analysis, TCR association rates varied by HLA locus: DRB1 most, HLA-C fewest.

In germline, CDR1 is SGHRS, CDR2 YFSETQ. This CDR3 has 14 residues. V lost 0 bases and J lost 6, with 12 bases in between. This TCR was recovered from a woman aged 45-65 years in good health and CMV-seropositive. Sequencing used PBMCs. The chain employs TRBV5-1 and TRBJ1-2, with D possibly matching TRBD1 (5 bases). The CDR3 loop is CASSLGQGGDGYTF. CDR3 in DNA: TGCGCCAGCAGCTTGGGGCAGGGAGGAGATGGCTACACCTTC. Based on the CDR3 plus reference TRBV5-1 and TRBJ1-2, the full variable domain is KAGVTQTPRYLIKTRGQQVTLSCSPISGHRSVSWYQQTPGQGLQFLFEYFSETQRNKGNFPGRFSGRQFSNSRSEMNVSTLELGDSALYLCASSLGQGGDGYTFGSGTRLTVV.